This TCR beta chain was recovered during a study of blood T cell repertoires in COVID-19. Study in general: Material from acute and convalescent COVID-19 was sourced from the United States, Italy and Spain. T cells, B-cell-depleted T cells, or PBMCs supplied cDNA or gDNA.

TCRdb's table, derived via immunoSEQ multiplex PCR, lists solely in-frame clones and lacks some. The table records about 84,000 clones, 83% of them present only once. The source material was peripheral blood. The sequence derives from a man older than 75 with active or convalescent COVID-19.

CDR3 sequence (DNA): TGTGCCAGCAGTACCGGGACAGGGGGGGATGAGGGCTACACCTTC. Residues: CASSTGTGGDEGYTF. This chain joins TRBV28 and TRBJ1-2, with 11 bases that match TRBD1. Germline V CDR1 and CDR2: MDHEN, SYDVKM. The CDR3 is 15 amino acids. V lost 5 bases to trimming and J lost 8 bases; unmatched junction nucleotides: 10.